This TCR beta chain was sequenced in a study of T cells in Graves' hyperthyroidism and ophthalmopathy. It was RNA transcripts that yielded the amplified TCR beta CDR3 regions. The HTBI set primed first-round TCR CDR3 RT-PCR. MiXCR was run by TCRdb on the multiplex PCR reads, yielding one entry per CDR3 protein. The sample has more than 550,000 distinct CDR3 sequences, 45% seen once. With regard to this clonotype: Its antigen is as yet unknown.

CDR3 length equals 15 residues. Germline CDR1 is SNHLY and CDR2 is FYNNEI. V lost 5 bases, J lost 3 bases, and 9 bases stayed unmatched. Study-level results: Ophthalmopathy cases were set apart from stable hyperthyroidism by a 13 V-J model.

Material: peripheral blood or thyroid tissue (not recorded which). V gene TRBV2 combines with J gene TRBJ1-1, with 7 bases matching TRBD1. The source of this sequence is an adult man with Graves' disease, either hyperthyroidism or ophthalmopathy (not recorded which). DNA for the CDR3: TGTGCCAGCAGTTCTGGGCCAGGGGGACACACTGAAGCTTTCTTT. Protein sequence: CASSSGPGGHTEAFF.